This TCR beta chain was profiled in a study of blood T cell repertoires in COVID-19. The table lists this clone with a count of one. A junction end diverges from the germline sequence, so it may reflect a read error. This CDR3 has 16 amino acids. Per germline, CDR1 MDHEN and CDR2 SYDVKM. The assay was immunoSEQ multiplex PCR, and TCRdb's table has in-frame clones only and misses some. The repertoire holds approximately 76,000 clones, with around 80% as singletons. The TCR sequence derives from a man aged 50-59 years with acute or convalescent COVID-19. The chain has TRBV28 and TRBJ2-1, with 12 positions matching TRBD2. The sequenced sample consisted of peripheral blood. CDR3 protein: CASSLLAGGIYDEQFF. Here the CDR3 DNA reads TGTGCCAGCAGTTTACTAGCGGGAGGGATCTACGATGAGCAGTTCTTC.